This T cell receptor (beta chain) was sequenced in a study of T cells in localized non-small cell lung cancer. This CDR3 comprises 15 residues. The trim removed 6 bases at V and 1 base at J, leaving 4 bases unmatched. Looked up from germline, CDR1 is SNHLY and CDR2 is FYNNEI. Sequencing was performed with immunoSEQ multiplex PCR; in TCRdb, only in-frame clones are kept and a portion is missing. The sample shows 35,000 to 50,000 clones, 79% of them seen only once. The receptor's source is a woman aged 40 to 75 with stage II squamous cell lung carcinoma. V usage is TRBV2 and J usage is TRBJ2-2, with TRBD1 matching 8 bases. The source material was PBMCs, sampled before any cancer treatment. CDR3 amino acids: CASSAGQGNTGELFF. The CDR3 DNA sequence: TGTGCCAGCAGCGCCGGACAGGGGAACACCGGGGAGCTGTTTTTT.